This TCR beta chain was retrieved from a study of cytomegalovirus exposure and HLA in healthy donors. Sequenced by immunoSEQ multiplex PCR; TCRdb stores in-frame clones only, minus some. This repertoire shows 80,000 to 95,000 clones, about 93% found once; its top ten account for approximately 1.1%. The CDR3 covers 14 residues. Per the germline V gene, CDR1 is ENHRY and CDR2 is SYGVKD. Unmatched junction bases numbered 3, after V lost 7 bases and J lost 0 bases. Points on this clone: Its antigen is currently unknown.

Study results and limitations: Reports described diagnosis of cytomegalovirus status by the classifier as highly specific and sensitive. A later analysis found first-cohort TCR clusters tended to co-occur in the approximately 110 validation repertoires. There were some public TCRs occurring in many donors, but most TCR sequences were rare.

Material for sequencing was PBMCs. The chain is built from TRBV10-3 and TRBJ1-3, with 7 bases aligning to TRBD1. The TCR sequence derives from a woman aged 25 to 45 in good health and CMV-seropositive. CDR3 protein: CAINDRDSGNTIYF. The CDR3 DNA is TGTGCCATCAATGACAGGGACTCTGGAAACACCATATATTTT.